This T cell receptor (beta chain) was sequenced during a study of blood T cell repertoires in COVID-19. Across the whole study: Material from acute and convalescent COVID-19 was sourced from the United States, Italy and Spain. The cDNA or gDNA used as material had been derived from T cells, B-cell-depleted T cells, or PBMCs.

Germline V CDR1 and CDR2: MGHRA, YSYEKL. The junction had 1 base not matched to a gene; V was cut back by 4 bases and J by 5 bases. The CDR3 extends over 14 amino acids. Study processing details: Amplification from reference gene primers served as the basis for estimated nucleated cell counts. Sequenced by immunoSEQ multiplex PCR; TCRdb stores in-frame clones only, minus some. The DNA gave D and trimming, while V, J and clone size come from that table. The repertoire holds about 140,000 clones, with about 80% as singletons. A single count supports this clone. Sequencing used peripheral blood. The sequence came from a human donor in a cohort sampled during active COVID-19. The chain is built from TRBV4-1 and TRBJ1-5, with 11 bases lining up with TRBD1. The CDR3 coding sequence is TGCGCCAGCAGCCGGACAGGGGGCGATCAGCCCCAGCATTTT. It encodes CASSRTGGDQPQHF.